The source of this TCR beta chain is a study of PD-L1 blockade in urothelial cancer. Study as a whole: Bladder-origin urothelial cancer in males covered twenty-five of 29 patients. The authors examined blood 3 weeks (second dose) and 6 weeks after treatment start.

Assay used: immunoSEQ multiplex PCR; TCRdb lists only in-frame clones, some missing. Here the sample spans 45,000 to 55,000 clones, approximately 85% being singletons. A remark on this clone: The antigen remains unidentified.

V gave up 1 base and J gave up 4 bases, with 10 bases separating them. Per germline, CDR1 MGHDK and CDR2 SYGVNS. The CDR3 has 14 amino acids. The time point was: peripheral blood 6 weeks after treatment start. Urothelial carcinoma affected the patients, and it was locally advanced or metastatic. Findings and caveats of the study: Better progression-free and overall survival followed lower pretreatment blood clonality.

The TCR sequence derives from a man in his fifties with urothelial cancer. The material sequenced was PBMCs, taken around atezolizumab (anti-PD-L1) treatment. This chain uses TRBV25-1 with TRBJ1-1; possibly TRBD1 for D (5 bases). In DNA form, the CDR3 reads TGTGCCAGCAGTGAATTCGGGGGAGTCACTGAAGCTTTCTTT. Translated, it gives CASSEFGGVTEAFF.